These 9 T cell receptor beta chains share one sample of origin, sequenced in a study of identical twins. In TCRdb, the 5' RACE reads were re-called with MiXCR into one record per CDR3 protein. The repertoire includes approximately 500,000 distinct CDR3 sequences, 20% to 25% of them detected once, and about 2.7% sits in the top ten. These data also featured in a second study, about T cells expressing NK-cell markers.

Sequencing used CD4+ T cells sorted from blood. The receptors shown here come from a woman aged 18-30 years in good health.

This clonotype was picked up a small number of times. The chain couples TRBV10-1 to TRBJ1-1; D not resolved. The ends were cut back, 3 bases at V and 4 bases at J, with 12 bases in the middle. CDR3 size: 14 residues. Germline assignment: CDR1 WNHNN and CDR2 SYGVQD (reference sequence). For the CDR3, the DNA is TGCGCCAGCAGTGATACGGGAGGAAGCACTGAAGCTTTCTTT. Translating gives CASSDTGGSTEAFF.

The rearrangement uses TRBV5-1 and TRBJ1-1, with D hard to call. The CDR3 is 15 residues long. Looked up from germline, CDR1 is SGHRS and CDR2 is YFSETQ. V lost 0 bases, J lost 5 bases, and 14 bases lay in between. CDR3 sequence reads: CASSLAMAWRTEAFF. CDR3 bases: TGCGCCAGCAGCTTGGCCATGGCTTGGCGGACTGAAGCTTTCTTT. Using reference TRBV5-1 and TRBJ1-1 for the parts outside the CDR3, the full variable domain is KAGVTQTPRYLIKTRGQQVTLSCSPISGHRSVSWYQQTPGQGLQFLFEYFSETQRNKGNFPGRFSGRQFSNSRSEMNVSTLELGDSALYLCASSLAMAWRTEAFFGQGTRLTVV.

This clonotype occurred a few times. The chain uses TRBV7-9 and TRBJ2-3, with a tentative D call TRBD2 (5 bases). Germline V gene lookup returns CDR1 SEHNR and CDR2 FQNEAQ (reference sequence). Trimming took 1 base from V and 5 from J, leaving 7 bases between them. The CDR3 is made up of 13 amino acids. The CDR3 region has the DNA TGTGCCAGCAGCTTAGGGGAGAAAGATACGCAGTATTTT. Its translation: CASSLGEKDTQYF. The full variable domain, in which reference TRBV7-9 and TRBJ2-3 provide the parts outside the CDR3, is DTGVSQNPRHKITKRGQNVTFRCDPISEHNRLYWYRQTLGQGPEFLTYFQNEAQLEKSRLLSDRFSAERPKGSFSTLEIQRTEQGDSAMYLCASSLGEKDTQYFGPGTRLTVL.

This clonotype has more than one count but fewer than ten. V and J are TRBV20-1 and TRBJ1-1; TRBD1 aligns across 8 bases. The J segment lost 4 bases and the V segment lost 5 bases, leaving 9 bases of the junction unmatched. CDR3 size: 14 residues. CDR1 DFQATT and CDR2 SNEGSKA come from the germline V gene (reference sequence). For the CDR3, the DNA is TGCAGTGCTTTCGGACAGGGTTCTGTCACTGAAGCTTTCTTT. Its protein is CSAFGQGSVTEAFF.

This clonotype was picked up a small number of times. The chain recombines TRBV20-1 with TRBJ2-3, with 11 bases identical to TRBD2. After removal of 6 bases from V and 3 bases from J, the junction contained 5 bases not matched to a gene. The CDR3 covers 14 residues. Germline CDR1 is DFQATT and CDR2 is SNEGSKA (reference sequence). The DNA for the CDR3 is TGCAGTGCCATAGCGGGGGGGCCAACAGATACGCAGTATTTT. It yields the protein CSAIAGGPTDTQYF.

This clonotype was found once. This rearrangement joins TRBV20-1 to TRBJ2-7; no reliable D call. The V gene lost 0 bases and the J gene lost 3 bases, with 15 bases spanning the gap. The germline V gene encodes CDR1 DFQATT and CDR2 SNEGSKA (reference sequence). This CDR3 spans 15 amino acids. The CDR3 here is CSARDGPNEGYEQYF. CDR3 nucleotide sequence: TGCAGTGCTAGAGATGGCCCTAACGAAGGCTACGAGCAGTACTTC.

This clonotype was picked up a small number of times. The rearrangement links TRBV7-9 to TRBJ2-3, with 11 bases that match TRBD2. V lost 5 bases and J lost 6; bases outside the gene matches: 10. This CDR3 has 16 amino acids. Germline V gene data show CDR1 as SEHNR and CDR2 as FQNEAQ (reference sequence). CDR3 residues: CASSPGLAAGGDTQYF. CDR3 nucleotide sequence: TGTGCCAGCAGCCCGGGACTAGCGGCAGGTGGGGATACGCAGTATTTT.

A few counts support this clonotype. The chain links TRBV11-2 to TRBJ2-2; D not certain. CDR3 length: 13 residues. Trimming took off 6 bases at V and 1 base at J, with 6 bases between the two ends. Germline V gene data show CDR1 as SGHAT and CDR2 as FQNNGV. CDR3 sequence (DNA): TGTGCCAGCAGAGAACGGAACACCGGGGAGCTGTTTTTT. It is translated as CASRERNTGELFF.

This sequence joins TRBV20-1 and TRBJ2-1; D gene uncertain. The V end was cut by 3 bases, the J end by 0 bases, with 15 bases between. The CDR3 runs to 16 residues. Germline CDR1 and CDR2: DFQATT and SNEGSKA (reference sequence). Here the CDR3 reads CSASETGYSSYNEQFF. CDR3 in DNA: TGCAGTGCTAGTGAAACCGGGTATAGCTCCTACAATGAGCAGTTCTTC.